This T cell receptor (beta chain) was sequenced during a study of CD8 T cells in Susac syndrome. Random-hexamer reverse transcription was applied to about 0.45 to 1 ug RNA. The authors amplified TCR beta CDR3 across 54 Vbeta and 13 Jbeta using immunoSEQ multiplex PCR. TCRdb called the immunoSEQ multiplex PCR reads again in MiXCR, with one record for every CDR3 protein. This repertoire shows roughly 200,000 distinct CDR3 sequences, around 95% found once; its top ten account for 0.082%. The multiple sclerosis control group comprised treatment-naive patients with stable or active relapsing-remitting disease. Trimming left V 1 base short and J 6 bases short, with 7 bases between. This CDR3 is 12 amino acids long. This clonotype showed up just once.

The sequenced sample consisted of CD4+ T cells from PBMCs. The source of this sequence is a human donor with multiple sclerosis. This rearrangement joins TRBV12-3 or TRBV12-4 to TRBJ2-7, with D possibly being TRBD1 (5 bases). In nucleotides, the CDR3 is TGTGCCAGCAGTTTAGGACAGACCGAGCAGTACTTC. Translation gives CASSLGQTEQYF.